The clone carrying this T cell receptor beta chain has only one observation. Antigen: not known. The data were taken from a study of T cell responses to AZD1222 COVID-19 vaccine. Study information: Second-dose timings of about 4 or about 12 weeks were pooled.

Findings and limits, study-wide: The span of vaccine-associated CD4 TCRs extended across spike, with dominance at 160-218 and 743-854. Only a handful of AZD1222 recipients tested seropositive at baseline. The donor group comprised mostly white British people and more females; the analysis possibly underestimated clonal diversity.

Repertoires were generated with immunoSEQ multiplex PCR, while TCRdb's copy carries only in-frame clones and drops some. Among 150,000 to 200,000 clones listed, approximately 95% were seen once. The V end was cut by 4 bases, the J end by 5 bases, with 12 bases between. The CDR3 is 13 amino acids. The V gene's germline CDR1 is SQVTM and CDR2 ANQGSEA. This specimen consisted of peripheral blood, obtained on day 0 of AZD1222 vaccination. This TCR was sampled from an adult in good health. The gene calls are TRBV29-1 and TRBJ1-5; no reliable D call. The CDR3 region has the DNA TGCAGCGTTGCGGCCCAGTTGGATCAGCCCCAGCATTTT. Residues: CSVAAQLDQPQHF.